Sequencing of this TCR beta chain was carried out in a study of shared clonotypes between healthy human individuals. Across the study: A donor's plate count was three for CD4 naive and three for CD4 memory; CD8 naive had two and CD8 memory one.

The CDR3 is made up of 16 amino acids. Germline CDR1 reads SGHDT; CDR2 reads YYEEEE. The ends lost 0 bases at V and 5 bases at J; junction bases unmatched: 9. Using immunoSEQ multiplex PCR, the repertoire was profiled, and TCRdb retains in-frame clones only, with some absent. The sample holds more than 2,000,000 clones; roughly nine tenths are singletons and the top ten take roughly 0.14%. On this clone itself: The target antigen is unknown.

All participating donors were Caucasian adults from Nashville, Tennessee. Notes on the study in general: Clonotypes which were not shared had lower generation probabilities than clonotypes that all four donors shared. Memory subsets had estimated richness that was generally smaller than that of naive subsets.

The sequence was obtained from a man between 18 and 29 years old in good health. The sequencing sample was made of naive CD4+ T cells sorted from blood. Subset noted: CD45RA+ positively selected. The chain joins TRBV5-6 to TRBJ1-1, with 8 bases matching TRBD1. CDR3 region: CASSLEPQGAGTEAFF. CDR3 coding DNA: TGTGCCAGCAGCTTGGAGCCGCAGGGGGCGGGGACTGAAGCTTTCTTT.